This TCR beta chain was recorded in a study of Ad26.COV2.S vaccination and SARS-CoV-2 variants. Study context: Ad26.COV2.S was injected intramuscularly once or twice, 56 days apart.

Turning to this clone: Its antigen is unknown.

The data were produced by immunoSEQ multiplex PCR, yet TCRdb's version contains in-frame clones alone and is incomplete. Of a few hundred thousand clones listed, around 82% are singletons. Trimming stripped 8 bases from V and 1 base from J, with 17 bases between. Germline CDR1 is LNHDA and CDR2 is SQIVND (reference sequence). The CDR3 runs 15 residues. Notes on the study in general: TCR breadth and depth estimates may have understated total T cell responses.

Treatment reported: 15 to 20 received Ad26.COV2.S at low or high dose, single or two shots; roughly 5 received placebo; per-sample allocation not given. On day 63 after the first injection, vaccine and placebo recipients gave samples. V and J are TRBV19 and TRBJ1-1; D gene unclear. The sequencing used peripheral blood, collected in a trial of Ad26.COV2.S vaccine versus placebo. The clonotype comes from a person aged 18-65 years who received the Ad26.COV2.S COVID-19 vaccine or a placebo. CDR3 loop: CASGPQVRRNTEAFF. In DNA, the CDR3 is TGTGCCAGTGGTCCCCAGGTGCGAAGGAACACTGAAGCTTTCTTT. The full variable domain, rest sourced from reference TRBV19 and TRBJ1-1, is DGGITQSPKYLFRKEGQNVTLSCEQNLNHDAMYWYRQDPGQGLRLIYYSQIVNDFQKGDIAEGYSVSREKKESFPLTVTSAQKNPTAFYLCASGPQVRRNTEAFFGQGTRLTVV.